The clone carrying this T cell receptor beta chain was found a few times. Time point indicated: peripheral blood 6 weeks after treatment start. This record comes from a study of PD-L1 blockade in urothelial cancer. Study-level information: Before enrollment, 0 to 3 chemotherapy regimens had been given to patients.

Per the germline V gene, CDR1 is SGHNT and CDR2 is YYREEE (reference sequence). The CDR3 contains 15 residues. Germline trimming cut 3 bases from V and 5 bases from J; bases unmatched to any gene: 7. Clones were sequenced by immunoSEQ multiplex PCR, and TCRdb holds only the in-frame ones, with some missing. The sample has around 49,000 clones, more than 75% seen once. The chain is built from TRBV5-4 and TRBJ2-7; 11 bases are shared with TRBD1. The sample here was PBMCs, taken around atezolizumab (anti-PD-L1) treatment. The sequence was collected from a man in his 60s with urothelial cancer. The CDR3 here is CASSSWTGGNDEQYF. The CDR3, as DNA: TGTGCCAGCAGCTCCTGGACAGGGGGCAACGACGAGCAGTACTTC. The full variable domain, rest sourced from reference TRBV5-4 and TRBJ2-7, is ETGVTQSPTHLIKTRGQQVTLRCSSQSGHNTVSWYQQALGQGPQFIFQYYREEENGRGNFPPRFSGLQFPNYSSELNVNALELDDSALYLCASSSWTGGNDEQYFGPGTRLTVT.